The clone carrying this T cell receptor beta chain was found once. The entry originates in a study of control samples from healthy donors and cancer patients. The repertoire was sequenced with immunoSEQ multiplex PCR; TCRdb's copy has only in-frame clones and lacks some. The sample lists 100,000 to 150,000 clones; 80% to 95% were seen once. Germline V gene sequence: CDR1 SGHKS, CDR2 YYEKEE (reference sequence). The length of the CDR3 is 13 residues. Between the trimmed V and J ends, which lost 6 bases and 2 bases, there was a span of 9 bases. The sample consisted of blood. This sequence joins TRBV5-5 and TRBJ2-1; D not certain. This sequence was found in a man aged 18-30 years in good health. CDR3 residues: CASIPSTYNEQFF. CDR3 in DNA: TGTGCCAGCATCCCCAGTACCTACAATGAGCAGTTCTTC.